This T cell receptor beta chain was sequenced in a study of OX40 agonist ivuxolimab in advanced cancers. Sequencing was performed with immunoSEQ multiplex PCR; in TCRdb, only in-frame clones are kept and a portion is missing. Altogether around 11,000 clones are present, roughly 82% being singletons, with the ten largest covering roughly 10%. V trimming: 7 bases; J trimming: 8 bases; junction bases outside the gene matches: 9. CDR3 length equals 15 residues. Per the germline V gene, CDR1 is MNHEY and CDR2 is SVGAGI. Study findings and constraints: Low normalized T-cell clonal expansion was also seen in some nonresponders.

As for this clone: The antigen remains undetermined.

Sequenced here: CD4+ or CD8+ T cells sorted from blood, sampled in a trial of the OX40 agonist ivuxolimab. The receptor comes from an adult with an advanced solid tumor such as melanoma, head and neck, liver or kidney cancer. The rearrangement uses TRBV6-5 and TRBJ2-1; 12 nucleotides line up with TRBD2. CDR3 amino acids: CASTSRTSGIDEQFF. In DNA form, the CDR3 reads TGTGCCAGCACCTCTAGGACTAGCGGGATTGATGAGCAGTTCTTC.